What follows describes a single T cell receptor beta chain. The antigen is undetermined. Produced via immunoSEQ multiplex PCR; TCRdb's table is partial and in-frame only. The sample has approximately 35,000 clones, 79% seen once. If patients had autoimmune disease history or systemic immunosuppression, they were excluded. The record originates from a study of OX40 agonist ivuxolimab in advanced cancers. Study-level findings and limits: Clones of CD4+ and CD8+ blood T cells grew by week 6 at doses of 0.1 to 3.0 mg/kg.

Germline lookup yields CDR1 SGDLS and CDR2 YYNGEE. Trimming cost V 0 bases and J 2 bases, with 12 bases left between them. This CDR3 comprises 16 residues. The sequenced sample was CD4+ or CD8+ T cells sorted from blood, obtained in a trial of the OX40 agonist ivuxolimab. The clonotype comes from an adult with an advanced solid tumor such as melanoma, head and neck, liver or kidney cancer. The rearrangement uses TRBV9 and TRBJ1-3; tentative D call: TRBD1 (6 bases). The CDR3 sequence is CASSVGRGAAGNTIYF. The CDR3 DNA is TGTGCCAGCAGCGTAGGTCGGGGGGCCGCTGGAAACACCATATATTTT.